The T cell receptor beta chain described here comes from a study of CD8+CD57+ T cells in acquired aplastic anemia. The wider study: Quantities of DNA derived from sorted CD4+ and CD8+ cells averaged roughly 3.4 ug.

About this clonotype itself: Its antigen is not identified.

Study-level findings and limits: The study found no significant CD8+ Simpson's diversity difference between patients and controls. A set of twenty-nine CD8+ CDR3 sequences was shared between patients and controls, and these sequences appeared highly expressed in patients.

Germline V gene sequence: CDR1 SGHDN, CDR2 FVKESK. Trimming removed 4 bases from V and 14 bases from J, with 23 bases in between. The CDR3 extends over 14 amino acids. Only patients with CD8+CD57+ cell expansion on flow cytometry were chosen for sequencing. The study profiled TCR beta VDJ and CDR3 using genomic DNA as template. TCRdb re-called the reads with MiXCR, one entry per CDR3 protein. The sample includes approximately 250,000 distinct CDR3 sequences, approximately 80% seen only once; the top ten take approximately 40%. Sequences were obtained from sorted CD4+, CD8+, or CD8+CD57+ T cells (not recorded which) from PBMCs. This TCR was recovered from a human donor with aplastic anemia. The chain has TRBV14 and TRBJ2-5, with a tentative D call TRBD1 (5 bases). In nucleotides, the CDR3 is TGTGCCAGCAGCCGAGTTAAGGGGCTGGAAACACCATACTTC. It specifies CASSRVKGLETPYF. The full variable domain, rest sourced from reference TRBV14 and TRBJ2-5, is EAGVTQFPSHSVIEKGQTVTLRCDPISGHDNLYWYRRVMGKEIKFLLHFVKESKQDESGMPNNRFLAERTGGTYSTLKVQPAELEDSGVYFCASSRVKGLETPYFGPGTRLLVL.